What follows is one TCR beta chain and its context. The antigen remains unidentified. The sample is drawn from a study of shared clonotypes between healthy human individuals. As for the study in general: Each donor's CD4 naive and CD4 memory cells filled three plates apiece, CD8 naive two, and CD8 memory one. Study-level results: Clonotype sharing among donors likely depends on sequencing depth.

Recent acute infections and vaccinations were absent in the healthy HIV-negative adult donors. Researchers partitioned CD4+ cells into CD45RA+ naive and CD45RA-negative memory subsets. Profiled with immunoSEQ multiplex PCR; TCRdb holds only in-frame clones, not every one. The top ten hold 0.37% of the sample, which has about 2.3 million clones, about nine tenths seen once. Sequences were obtained from naive CD4+ T cells from PBMCs. The subset is: CD45RA+ positively selected. This sequence originates from a man aged 18 to 30 in good health. Some clones in this sample may be carry-over from other donors' samples.

CDR3 nucleotides: TGTGCCAGCAGAAGACCTGGCGGGGATCAGCCCCAGCATTTT. Translation gives CASRRPGGDQPQHF. V and J are TRBV6-5 and TRBJ1-5, with D hard to call. CDR3 length: 14 residues. V lost 6 bases and J 5 bases, leaving 14 bases between the germline ends. Germline-derived CDR1 and CDR2 are MNHEY and SVGAGI.